This TCR beta chain was obtained from a study of blood T cell repertoires in COVID-19 (dated by TCRdb to about 2020). Notes on the research overall: Samples covering the acute and convalescent phases of COVID-19 were provided by collaborators in the United States, Italy and Spain. A de-identified subject ID, COVID-19 status, age in years and sex were almost always included in the sample metadata. The repertoires were released in a freely available public database intended as a resource for research on the immune response to SARS-CoV-2. Subjects who had been exposed to COVID-19, were actively infected with it, or had recovered from it provided the deeply sampled blood TCRbeta repertoires that made up the dataset. Where available, HLA class I and class II types were taken from metadata supplied by the sample provider and were not determined by assay-based typing. The samples were drawn from the first 160 participants of the ongoing ImmuneRACE study and from 950 to 1,500 subjects provided by 6 global collaborators. The prospective study material was composed of cDNA or gDNA derived from T cells, B-cell-depleted T cells, or PBMCs. Broader findings and caveats from the paper: The amount of clinical and demographic metadata varied by source and participant and was provided uncurated.

From its cysteine to its phenylalanine, the CDR3 spans 17 amino acids. Only the CDR3 region is kept as DNA, spanning 51 bases read in frame from base 1. From the germline V gene, CDR1 is MDHEN and CDR2 is SYDVKM. The V end gives up 0 bases and the J end 8 bases, leaving 11 bases in the junction not matched to a gene. On this clone: Its antigen target is currently unknown. The input lacks base qualities; no much larger clone sits a single base away.

The immunoSEQ Assay, a bias-controlled multiplex PCR, was used to amplify TCRbeta CDR3 regions from genomic DNA. Per the authors' processing: Nucleated cell counts per sample were estimated from amplification of reference gene primers within the assay. To quantify the absolute abundance of each unique TCRbeta CDR3 rearrangement, sequence reads were collapsed and filtered. For each sample, productive Simpson clonality was calculated as the square root of Simpson's diversity index over productive rearrangements. TCRdb mirrors the immuneACCESS table, restricted to in-frame sequences. Some clones are absent from its copies; in checked studies, under half trace to an unresolved V gene, and the reason for the others is unknown. V and J calls and clone size follow that table, whereas D and trimming were derived from the DNA. Counted in this sample were fewer than 250,000 clones; about 85% of them appeared once. Roughly 0.69% of the sample is taken by the ten largest.

Collaborating institutions collected whole blood in K2EDTA tubes following their own protocols. For TCRbeta analysis, collaborator samples were shipped as frozen whole blood, as isolated PBMCs, or as DNA extracted from either sample type. Rearrangement joined TRBV28 to TRBJ1-4, with 8 central nucleotides matching TRBD1. The sequence derives from a man aged 40-50 years with acute or convalescent COVID-19. Sequenced sample: peripheral blood. CDR3 protein: CASSLWGRGRVGEKLFF. The nucleotide sequence is given as TGTGCCAGCAGTTTATGGGGCAGGGGGCGCGTGGGCGAAAAACTGTTTTTT.